The 15 T cell receptor beta chains listed next were all sequenced from one sample in a study of chemoradiotherapy in HPV16-positive cancers. Repertoires were generated with immunoSEQ multiplex PCR, while TCRdb's copy carries only in-frame clones and drops some. The sample carries tens of thousands of clones, more than 75% recorded once. The source material was blood, sampled from a patient who underwent chemoradiotherapy. These receptor sequences come from a human donor with HPV-associated anogenital cancer.

The chain has TRBV11-3 and TRBJ1-5; TRBD1 aligns across 9 bases. Losses at the gene ends were 6 bases for V and 4 bases for J; bases not matched to a gene: 13. The CDR3 contains 17 residues. Germline V lookup: CDR1 SGHNT, CDR2 YENEEA. The CDR3 sequence is CASSPVLTGGENQPQHF. The DNA for the CDR3 is TGTGCCAGCAGTCCCGTATTAACAGGGGGCGAGAATCAGCCCCAGCATTTT.

The V and J genes are TRBV6-1 and TRBJ1-3; a possible D gene is TRBD1 (6 bases). Trimming shortened V by 3 bases and J by 0 bases, and 15 bases separated the two germline ends. The CDR3 totals 17 residues. From germline, CDR1 is MNHNS and CDR2 SASEGT. The CDR3 DNA follows: TGTGCCAGCAGTGATGGCAGGGGCACCCACTCTGGAAACACCATATATTTT. This encodes CASSDGRGTHSGNTIYF.

The rearrangement uses TRBV5-1 and TRBJ1-6, with D uncertain. The CDR3 is 13 residues long. The V end lost 0 bases, the J end lost 11 bases, and 9 bases lay between the germline ends. CDR1 and CDR2 from the germline V gene are SGHRS and YFSETQ. The CDR3 loop reads CASSLGRKTPLHF. The CDR3 coding sequence is TGCGCCAGCAGCTTGGGCAGAAAGACACCCCTCCACTTT.

V usage is TRBV2 and J usage is TRBJ2-1; tentative D call: TRBD2 (5 bases). V was trimmed by 4 bases and J by 0 bases, leaving 7 bases between them. The CDR3 runs to 14 residues. Looked up from germline, CDR1 is SNHLY and CDR2 is FYNNEI. The CDR3 bases are TGTGCCAGCAGTGTTGAGGGCTCCTACAATGAGCAGTTCTTC. It codes for CASSVEGSYNEQFF.

This clone was found once. This chain links TRBV5-1 with TRBJ2-3, with 8 bases fitting TRBD1. V gave up 7 bases and J gave up 2 bases; unmatched junction bases: 9. The CDR3 runs 15 residues. Germline V lookup: CDR1 SGHRS, CDR2 YFSETQ. As DNA, the CDR3 is TGCGCCAGCTGCTCCGGGACAGGCCACACAGATACGCAGTATTTT. Translation gives CASCSGTGHTDTQYF. The variable domain in full, completed from reference TRBV5-1 and TRBJ2-3, reads KAGVTQTPRYLIKTRGQQVTLSCSPISGHRSVSWYQQTPGQGLQFLFEYFSETQRNKGNFPGRFSGRQFSNSRSEMNVSTLELGDSALYLCASCSGTGHTDTQYFGPGTRLTVL.

This clone was counted a single time. The CDR3 nucleotides read TGTGCCAGCAGTGAAAGCGTAGTCTTTATGAACACTGAAGCTTTCTTT. It translates to CASSESVVFMNTEAFF. V and J are TRBV6-1 and TRBJ1-1; no clear D. Germline CDR1 MNHNS, CDR2 SASEGT. CDR3 length: 16 residues. The V and J ends lost 2 bases and 0 bases respectively, with 13 bases between them.

V and J are TRBV9 and TRBJ2-3, with D unclear. Germline V lookup: CDR1 SGDLS, CDR2 YYNGEE. Trimming removed 0 bases at V and 2 bases at J, with 10 bases between. The CDR3 is 15 residues long. CDR3 sequence: CASSVETAYTDTQYF. The CDR3 DNA is TGTGCCAGCAGCGTAGAAACCGCCTACACAGATACGCAGTATTTT. The complete variable domain, with remaining parts taken from reference TRBV9 and TRBJ2-3, reads DSGVTQTPKHLITATGQRVTLRCSPRSGDLSVYWYQQSLDQGLQFLIQYYNGEERAKGNILERFSAQQFPDLHSELNLSSLELGDSALYFCASSVETAYTDTQYFGPGTRLTVL.

This rearrangement joins TRBV28 to TRBJ1-4; D unclear. Germline V CDR1 and CDR2: MDHEN, SYDVKM. The CDR3 sequence is 15 residues long. V lost 3 bases, J lost 7 bases, and 15 bases lay in between. CDR3 in DNA: TGTGCCAGCAGTTTGAGTGGGCAGGCATCTGAAAAACTGTTTTTT. It specifies CASSLSGQASEKLFF. Full variable domain (rest looked up from reference TRBV28 and TRBJ1-4): DVKVTQSSRYLVKRTGEKVFLECVQDMDHENMFWYRQDPGLGLRLIYFSYDVKMKEKGDIPEGYSVSREKKERFSLILESASTNQTSMYLCASSLSGQASEKLFFGSGTQLSVL.

The rearrangement joins TRBV5-6 to TRBJ1-2; 7 bases fit TRBD1. V trimming: 5 bases; J trimming: 6 bases; junction bases outside the gene matches: 10. CDR1 and CDR2 (germline): SGHDT, YYEEEE. The CDR3 is made up of 14 amino acids. The CDR3 here is CASSLPGQKNGYTF. The CDR3 region has the DNA TGTGCCAGCAGTCTTCCGGGACAGAAGAATGGCTACACCTTC. The full variable domain, completed using reference TRBV5-6 and TRBJ1-2, is DAGVTQSPTHLIKTRGQQVTLRCSPKSGHDTVSWYQQALGQGPQFIFQYYEEEERQRGNFPDRFSGHQFPNYSSELNVNALLLGDSALYLCASSLPGQKNGYTFGSGTRLTVV.

V is TRBV15 and J is TRBJ2-2; 9 bases map to TRBD2. With 1 base clipped from V and 5 bases from J, the junction kept 8 bases outside the gene matches. The germline V gene has CDR1 LNHNV and CDR2 YYDKDF (reference sequence). The length of the CDR3 is 17 residues. The CDR3 DNA reads as TGTGCCACCAGCAGAGGGTGGCGGGGGGGCGAAACCGGGGAGCTGTTTTTT. It encodes CATSRGWRGGETGELFF.

CDR3 sequence: CASSYSGTGQYV. The CDR3 DNA is TGTGCCAGCAGTTACTCTGGGACAGGGCAGTACGTC. The rearrangement links TRBV6-5 to TRBJ2-7, with 8 bases aligning to TRBD1. The CDR3 contains 12 residues. The germline V gene has CDR1 MNHEY and CDR2 SVGAGI. The ends lost 0 bases at V and 9 bases at J; junction bases unmatched: 1.

This chain joins TRBV7-3 and TRBJ1-1; the D is unclear. There are 14 residues in the CDR3. Germline CDR1 SGHTA, CDR2 FQGTGA. The germline V and J ends were trimmed by 11 bases and 4 bases, with 20 bases remaining between them. CDR3 coding DNA: TGTGCCTCCGGGGAGGGCCACTCAATCACTGAAGCTTTCTTT. This sequence encodes CASGEGHSITEAFF.

The count of this clone is one. The V call is TRBV9, the J call TRBJ2-1; 8 nucleotides align to TRBD1. The germline gives CDR1 SGDLS, CDR2 YYNGEE. With 4 bases clipped from V and 4 bases from J, the junction kept 16 bases outside the gene matches. The CDR3 loop spans 18 amino acids. The CDR3 region has the DNA TGTGCCAGCAGCTCGCAAAACCCGGGACAGGCCCTATACAATGAGCAGTTCTTC. Translation: CASSSQNPGQALYNEQFF.

The chain employs TRBV10-3 and TRBJ2-1; D not resolved. V lost 0 bases to trimming and J lost 4 bases, with 10 bases between them. The CDR3 sequence is 15 residues long. CDR1 is ENHRY and CDR2 is SYGVKD in the germline V gene. CDR3 amino acids: CAISESAGAYNEQFF. The CDR3 region has the DNA TGTGCCATCAGTGAGTCAGCCGGAGCGTACAATGAGCAGTTCTTC.

CDR3 sequence reads: CASSWGQGTYGYTF. The CDR3 region has the DNA TGTGCCAGCAGCTGGGGACAGGGAACCTATGGCTACACCTTC. The genes are TRBV7-9 and TRBJ1-2; 9 bases match TRBD1. The V gene end was trimmed by 4 bases and the J gene end by 4 bases; junction bases not matched to a gene: 4. CDR1 and CDR2 (germline): SEHNR, FQNEAQ (reference sequence). CDR3 length equals 14 residues.